This T cell receptor beta chain was identified during a study of identical twins. TCRdb re-analysed the 5' RACE reads in MiXCR, keeping a single row per CDR3 protein. The table lists about 520,000 distinct CDR3 sequences, about 20% of them singletons, with about 0.91% in the top ten. The V gene's germline CDR1 is SEHNR and CDR2 FQNEAQ (reference sequence). With V trimmed by 5 bases and J by 1 base, 6 bases remained unmatched. The CDR3 contains 15 residues. These same records also appear under a second study, on T cells expressing NK-cell markers.

The chain employs TRBV7-9 and TRBJ1-1; 8 bases agree with TRBD1. Sequencing was done on a sample of CD4+ T cells sorted from blood. The source of this sequence is a young woman in good health. The CDR3 here is CASSRRQGTNTEAFF. The CDR3 region has the DNA TGTGCCAGCAGCCGCCGACAGGGGACGAACACTGAAGCTTTCTTT. Looking up the rest from reference TRBV7-9 and TRBJ1-1 gives the full variable domain: DTGVSQNPRHKITKRGQNVTFRCDPISEHNRLYWYRQTLGQGPEFLTYFQNEAQLEKSRLLSDRFSAERPKGSFSTLEIQRTEQGDSAMYLCASSRRQGTNTEAFFGQGTRLTVV.